This TCR beta chain was captured by sequencing in a study of Ad26.COV2.S vaccination and SARS-CoV-2 variants. Study in general: By the intramuscular route, Ad26.COV2.S was given once, or twice 56 days apart.

TCRdb's copy holds only in-frame clones and misses some; the assay was immunoSEQ multiplex PCR. The table lists fewer than 400,000 clones, about 91% of them singletons. Treatment of the sample: around 19 received Ad26.COV2.S at low or high dose, single or two shots; roughly five received placebo; per-sample allocation not given. The study sampled participants on day 63 after the first vaccine or placebo injection. Study observations and caveats: Substantial breadth was reported for post-vaccination spike-specific CD8+ and CD4+ T cells.

The CDR3 runs 13 residues. With V trimmed by 5 bases and J by 11 bases, 8 bases remained unmatched. Germline CDR1 is MNHEY and CDR2 is SVGAGI. In this sample, this clone turned up once. Its specificity is unknown. The gene calls are TRBV6-5 and TRBJ1-4, with 7 positions matching TRBD1. Sequencing was performed on peripheral blood, taken in a trial of Ad26.COV2.S vaccine versus placebo. The receptor was isolated from a person aged 18-65 years who received the Ad26.COV2.S COVID-19 vaccine or a placebo. This CDR3 is CASSPPQGGKLFF. In DNA, the CDR3 is TGTGCCAGCAGTCCCCCGCAGGGGGGGAAACTGTTTTTT.